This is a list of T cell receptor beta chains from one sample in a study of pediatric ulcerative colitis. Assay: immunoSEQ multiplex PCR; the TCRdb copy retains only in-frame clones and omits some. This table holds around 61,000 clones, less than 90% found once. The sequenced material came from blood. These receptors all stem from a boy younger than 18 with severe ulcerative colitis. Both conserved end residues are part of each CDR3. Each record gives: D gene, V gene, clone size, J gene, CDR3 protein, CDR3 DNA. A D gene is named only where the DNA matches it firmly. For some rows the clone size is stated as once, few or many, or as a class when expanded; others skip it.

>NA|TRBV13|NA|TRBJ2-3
CASSLGLEDTQYF
TGTGCCAGCAGCTTGGGCCTGGAAGATACGCAGTATTTT
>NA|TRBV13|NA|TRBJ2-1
CASSLDLHNEQFF
TGTGCCAGCAGCTTAGATTTGCACAATGAGCAGTTCTTC
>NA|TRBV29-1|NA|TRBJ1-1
CSVDQGHTEAFF
TGCAGCGTTGATCAGGGACACACTGAAGCTTTCTTT
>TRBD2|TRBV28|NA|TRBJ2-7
CASSLRTSGPTYEQYF
TGTGCCAGCAGTTTACGGACTAGCGGGCCAACCTACGAGCAGTACTTC
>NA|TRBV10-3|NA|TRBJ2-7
CAISGSALEQYF
TGTGCCATCAGTGGATCGGCCCTCGAGCAGTACTTC
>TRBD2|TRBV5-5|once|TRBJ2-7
CASSFTSGYEQYF
TGTGCCAGCAGCTTCACTAGCGGTTACGAGCAGTACTTC
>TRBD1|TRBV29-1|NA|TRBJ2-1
CSVEQFDRGYNEQFF
TGCAGCGTTGAGCAATTCGACAGGGGTTACAATGAGCAGTTCTTC
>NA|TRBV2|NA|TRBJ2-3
CAIGTDTQYF
TGTGCCATCGGCACAGATACGCAGTATTTT
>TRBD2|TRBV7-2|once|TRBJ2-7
CASSPHERGKIYEQYF
TGTGCCAGCAGCCCTCATGAGCGGGGGAAGATCTACGAGCAGTACTTC
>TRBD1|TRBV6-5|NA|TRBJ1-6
CASTLDRGTGPLHF
TGTGCCAGCACCTTGGACAGGGGTACAGGGCCCCTCCACTTT
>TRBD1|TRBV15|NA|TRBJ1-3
CATGEDRAQNTIYF
TGTGCCACCGGAGAGGACAGGGCGCAAAACACCATATATTTT
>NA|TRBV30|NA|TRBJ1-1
CAWIISPGMNTEAFF
TGTGCCTGGATCATTAGCCCGGGGATGAACACTGAAGCTTTCTTT
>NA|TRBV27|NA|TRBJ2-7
CASSLSGLTYEQYF
TGTGCCAGCAGTTTATCGGGTCTCACCTACGAGCAGTACTTC
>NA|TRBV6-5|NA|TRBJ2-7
CASSPAWSSYEQYF
TGTGCCAGCAGTCCCGCCTGGAGCTCCTACGAGCAGTACTTC
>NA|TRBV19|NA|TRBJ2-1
CASNGFSYNEQFF
TGTGCCAGTAATGGATTCTCCTACAATGAGCAGTTCTTC
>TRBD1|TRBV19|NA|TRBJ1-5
CASSIGTRVGQGYSNQPQHF
TGTGCCAGTAGTATAGGGACCCGTGTGGGACAGGGCTATAGCAATCAGCCCCAGCATTTT
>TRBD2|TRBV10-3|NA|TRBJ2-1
CAISDFSRTSRGVDGEQFF
TGTGCCATCAGTGATTTTTCTCGGACTAGTCGGGGGGTAGACGGTGAGCAGTTCTTC
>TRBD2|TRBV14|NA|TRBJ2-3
CASSPRLAGSTDTQYF
TGTGCCAGCAGCCCTCGACTAGCGGGCAGCACAGATACGCAGTATTTT
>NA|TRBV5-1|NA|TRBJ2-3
CASSLEPGGLNTQYF
TGCGCCAGCAGCTTGGAACCCGGAGGGTTGAATACGCAGTATTTT
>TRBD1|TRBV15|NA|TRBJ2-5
CATSRERTGGKETQYF
TGTGCCACCAGCAGAGAAAGGACAGGGGGGAAGGAGACCCAGTACTTC
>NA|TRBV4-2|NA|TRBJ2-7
CASSQDRLDSYEQYF
TGTGCCAGCAGCCAAGATAGATTAGATTCGTACGAGCAGTACTTC
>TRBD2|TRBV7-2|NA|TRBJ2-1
CASSSAAGGSYNEQFF
TGTGCCAGCAGCTCCGCAGCGGGAGGCTCCTACAATGAGCAGTTCTTC
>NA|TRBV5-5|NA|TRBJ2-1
CASSWDAGTHEQFF
TGTGCCAGCTCGTGGGATGCGGGAACCCATGAGCAGTTCTTC
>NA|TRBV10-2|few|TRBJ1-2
CASSEAPQYGYTF
TGCGCCAGCAGTGAGGCCCCACAGTATGGCTACACCTTC
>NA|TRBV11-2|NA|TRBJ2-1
CASSLARLNEQFF
TGTGCCAGCAGCTTAGCACGGCTCAATGAGCAGTTCTTC
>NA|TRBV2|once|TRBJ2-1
CASSTRVDEQFF
TGTGCCAGCAGTACCCGAGTGGATGAGCAGTTCTTC
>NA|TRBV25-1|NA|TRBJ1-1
CASSEYGKGSAFF
TGTGCCAGCAGTGAATACGGAAAGGGGAGTGCTTTCTTT
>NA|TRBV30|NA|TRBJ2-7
CAWSGGIYEQYF
TGTGCCTGGAGTGGAGGAATCTACGAGCAGTACTTC
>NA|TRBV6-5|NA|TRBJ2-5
CASSYPLGTETQYF
TGTGCCAGCAGTTACCCCCTTGGGACAGAGACCCAGTACTTC
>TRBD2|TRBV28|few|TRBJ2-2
CASSLSSGRRNGELFF
TGTGCCAGCAGTTTATCGAGCGGGAGGCGGAACGGGGAGCTGTTTTTT
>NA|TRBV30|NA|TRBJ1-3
CAWSGGGRSGNTIYF
TGTGCCTGGAGTGGGGGGGGTCGCTCTGGAAACACCATATATTTT
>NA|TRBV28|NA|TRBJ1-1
CASNSGLKNTEAFF
TGTGCCAGCAATTCGGGACTGAAGAACACTGAAGCTTTCTTT
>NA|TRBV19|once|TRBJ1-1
CARGEQRSRGTEAFF
TGTGCCAGAGGAGAACAAAGATCTAGGGGGACTGAAGCTTTCTTT
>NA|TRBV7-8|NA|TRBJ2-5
CASSPPDSTETQYF
TGTGCCAGCAGCCCGCCGGACAGTACGGAGACCCAGTACTTC
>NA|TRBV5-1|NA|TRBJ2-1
CASSLSFSYNEQFF
TGCGCCAGCAGCTTGTCCTTCTCCTACAATGAGCAGTTCTTC
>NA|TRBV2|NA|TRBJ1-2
CASSEEIYGYTF
TGTGCCAGCAGTGAAGAGATCTATGGCTACACCTTC
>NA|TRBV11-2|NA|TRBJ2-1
CASTFIGGEQFF
TGTGCCAGCACATTTATAGGGGGGGAGCAGTTCTTC
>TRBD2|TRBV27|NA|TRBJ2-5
CASSPGLGGQTQYF
TGTGCCAGCAGCCCGGGACTAGGCGGCCAGACCCAGTACTTC
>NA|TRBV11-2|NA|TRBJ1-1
CASSSEGSAFF
TGTGCCAGCAGCTCGGAGGGGTCAGCTTTCTTT
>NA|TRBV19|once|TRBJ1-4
CASSMLPGHENEKLFF
TGTGCCAGTAGTATGCTACCGGGACACGAGAATGAAAAACTGTTTTTT
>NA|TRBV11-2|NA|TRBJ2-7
CASSFAGPSYEQYF
TGTGCCAGCAGCTTCGCGGGACCGTCCTACGAGCAGTACTTC
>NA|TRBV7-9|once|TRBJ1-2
CASSGTTWTNYGYTF
TGTGCCAGCAGCGGAACGACTTGGACTAACTATGGCTACACCTTC
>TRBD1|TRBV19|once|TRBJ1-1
CASSIDLGQGNTEAFF
TGTGCCAGTAGTATAGATTTGGGACAGGGAAACACTGAAGCTTTCTTT
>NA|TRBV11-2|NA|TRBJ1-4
CASSPGPEKLFF
TGTGCCAGCAGCCCCGGTCCTGAAAAACTGTTTTTT
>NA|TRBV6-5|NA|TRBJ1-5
CASSQMSGNHQPQHF
TGTGCCAGCAGCCAGATGTCAGGGAATCATCAGCCCCAGCATTTT
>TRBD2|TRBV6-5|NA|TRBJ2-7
CASETSDEQYF
TGTGCCAGCGAGACTAGCGACGAGCAGTACTTC
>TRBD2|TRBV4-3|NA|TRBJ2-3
CASSQDLAGGTDTQYF
TGCGCCAGCAGCCAAGATCTAGCGGGAGGCACAGATACGCAGTATTTT
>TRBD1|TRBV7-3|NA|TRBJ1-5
CASSPTGGNQPQHF
TGTGCCAGCAGCCCCACAGGGGGAAATCAGCCCCAGCATTTT
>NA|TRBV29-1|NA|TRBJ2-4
CSVGQDLAKNIQYF
TGCAGCGTTGGACAGGATTTAGCCAAAAACATTCAGTACTTC
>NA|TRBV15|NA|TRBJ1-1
CATSRGLVSGVSGTEAFF
TGTGCCACCAGCAGAGGATTGGTGTCGGGAGTCTCCGGCACTGAAGCTTTCTTT
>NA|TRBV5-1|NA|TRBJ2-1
CASSLIAGSSYNEQFF
TGCGCCAGCAGCTTGATCGCGGGCAGCTCCTACAATGAGCAGTTCTTC
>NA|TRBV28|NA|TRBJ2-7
CASSLYRAEQYF
TGTGCCAGCAGTTTATACAGGGCCGAGCAGTACTTC
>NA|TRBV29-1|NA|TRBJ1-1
CSAMGVVNTEAFF
TGCAGCGCGATGGGTGTGGTGAACACTGAAGCTTTCTTT
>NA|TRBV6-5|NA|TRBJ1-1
CAVGTPVVAEAFF
TGTGCCGTCGGAACCCCAGTTGTCGCTGAAGCTTTCTTT
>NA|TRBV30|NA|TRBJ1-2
CAWSVDPGIYGYTF
TGTGCCTGGAGTGTAGACCCCGGAATTTATGGCTACACCTTC